Presented here are 12 T cell receptor beta chains from one specimen sequenced in a study of T cells in Graves' hyperthyroidism and ophthalmopathy. RNA transcripts were the template for amplifying TCR beta CDR3 regions. The HTBI primer set drove a first-round RT-PCR of the TCR CDR3. A single record per CDR3 protein comes from TCRdb applying MiXCR to the multiplex PCR reads. The table lists fewer than 550,000 distinct CDR3 sequences, approximately 25% of them singletons. Sequenced: blood. Receptors were obtained from a woman in her thirties with Graves' ophthalmopathy.

J is TRBJ2-7 and V is TRBV13; D may be TRBD1 or TRBD2 (5 bases each). Germline CDR1 and CDR2: PRHDT and FYEKMQ (reference sequence). The CDR3 covers 13 residues. The ends were cut back, 3 bases at V and 4 bases at J, with 10 bases in the middle. The CDR3 bases are TGTGCCAGCAGCTTGGGACCCGATTACGAGCAGTACTTC. It is translated as CASSLGPDYEQYF.

This clonotype was detected ten times or more. The J gene is TRBJ2-5, the V gene TRBV29-1; a weak D match, TRBD2 (5 bases). Per the germline V gene, CDR1 is SQVTM and CDR2 is ANQGSEA. V lost 0 bases, J lost 5 bases, and 13 bases lay in between. The CDR3 spans 14 residues. The CDR3, as DNA: TGCAGCGTTGAAGAGAGGGATCAGCTGGAGACCCAGTACTTC. It encodes CSVEERDQLETQYF.

The chain joins TRBV19 to TRBJ1-1; unclear D gene. The V gene's germline CDR1 is LNHDA and CDR2 SQIVND (reference sequence). The CDR3 loop spans 11 amino acids. Trimming took off 0 bases at V and 7 bases at J, with 3 bases between the two ends. The CDR3 bases are TGTGCCAGTAGTATAGACTTTGAAGCTTTCTTT. Amino acids: CASSIDFEAFF.

This clonotype occurred many times. The genes are TRBV6-1 and TRBJ2-5, with D uncertain. CDR3 length: 12 amino acids. From germline, CDR1 is MNHNS and CDR2 SASEGT. The ends were cut back, 7 bases at V and 4 bases at J, with 10 bases in the middle. The CDR3 loop reads CASKTGRETQYF. CDR3 nucleotides: TGTGCCAGCAAAACGGGCCGAGAGACCCAGTACTTC.

Many counts were recorded for this clonotype. The genes are TRBV20-1 and TRBJ1-2; the match to TRBD1 covers 7 bases. This CDR3 contains 14 residues. With 4 bases clipped from V and 2 bases from J, the junction kept 7 bases outside the gene matches. Germline lookup yields CDR1 DFQATT and CDR2 SNEGSKA (reference sequence). CDR3 protein: CSANVDRRNYGYTF. The CDR3 DNA reads TGCAGTGCTAACGTGGACAGGAGGAACTATGGCTACACCTTC.

The chain carries TRBV19 and TRBJ1-2; D unclear. The CDR3 totals 13 residues. The germline V gene has CDR1 LNHDA and CDR2 SQIVND (reference sequence). Trimming took 3 bases from V and 8 from J, leaving 13 bases between them. The CDR3 bases are TGTGCCAGTAGTATGCGGGCTTCGGAAGGCTACACCTTC. Amino acids: CASSMRASEGYTF.

This sequence joins TRBV18 and TRBJ1-6; perhaps TRBD1 as D (5 bases). The germline V gene has CDR1 KGHSH and CDR2 LQKENI. This CDR3 is built from 15 residues. Trimming stripped 1 base from V and 9 bases from J, with 13 bases between. The CDR3 sequence: CASSPRDARISPLHF. The CDR3 DNA follows: TGTGCCAGCTCACCACGGGACGCTAGAATTTCACCCCTCCACTTT.

The chain carries TRBV5-1 and TRBJ2-7; 8 nucleotides align to TRBD2. The CDR3 has 15 amino acids. The germline CDR1 and CDR2 sequences are SGHRS and YFSETQ. Trimming removed 4 bases from V and 2 bases from J; junction bases left unmatched: 8. This chain's CDR3 is CASSGRSGSPYEQYF. CDR3 bases: TGCGCCAGCAGCGGGCGAAGCGGGAGCCCCTACGAGCAGTACTTC.

The chain couples TRBV12-3 or TRBV12-4 to TRBJ1-6, with 8 bases lining up with TRBD1. This CDR3 contains 17 residues. V lost 1 base and J lost 4; bases outside the gene matches: 6. As DNA, the CDR3 is TGTGCCAGCAGTTTAGGGTCAGGGGGCCTGTATAATTCACCCCTCCACTTT. Translated: CASSLGSGGLYNSPLHF.

This clonotype was recorded at least ten times. The rearrangement links TRBV30 to TRBJ1-2; D gene uncertain. V was cut by 0 bases and J by 8 bases, with 10 bases left in between. From germline, CDR1 is GTSNPN and CDR2 SVGIG (reference sequence). This CDR3 comprises 12 residues. The DNA of the CDR3 is TGTGCCTGGAGTGTTGTGTCGCGGGGCTACACCTTC. It yields the protein CAWSVVSRGYTF. Together with reference TRBV30 and TRBJ1-2, the CDR3 gives the full variable domain: SQTIHQWPATLVQPVGSPLSLECTVEGTSNPNLYWYRQAAGRGLQLLFYSVGIGQISSEVPQNLSASRPQDRQFILSSKKLLLSDSGFYLCAWSVVSRGYTFGSGTRLTVV.

This clonotype showed up many times. The chain is built from TRBV5-5 and TRBJ1-5; D may be TRBD1 (6 bases). CDR3 length: 14 amino acids. V gave up 1 base and J gave up 6 bases, with 11 bases separating them. CDR1 and CDR2 (germline): SGHKS, YYEKEE (reference sequence). The CDR3 here is CASSLPQGSQPQHF. The CDR3 bases are TGTGCCAGCAGCTTGCCACAGGGAAGTCAGCCCCAGCATTTT.

The table lists this clonotype with many counts. The CDR3 protein is CASSVLGGPSYEQYF. The CDR3, as DNA: TGTGCCAGCAGCGTCTTGGGTGGGCCCTCCTACGAGCAGTACTTC. The rearrangement uses TRBV9 and TRBJ2-7; no reliable D call. Germline V gives CDR1 SGDLS, CDR2 YYNGEE. This CDR3 is 15 amino acids long. The V end lost 2 bases, the J end lost 0 bases, and 12 bases lay between the germline ends.